Following are 19 T cell receptor beta chains from one sample sequenced in a study of cytomegalovirus exposure and HLA in healthy donors. A multiplex PCR was run with 60 Vbeta primers and 13 Jbeta primers. Profiling relied on immunoSEQ multiplex PCR, and the TCRdb table lists in-frame clones only, not all of them. This repertoire shows roughly 45,000 clones, 70% to 80% found once; its top ten account for approximately 1.4%. Sequenced input: PBMCs. The receptors come from a man aged 25 to 40 in good health and CMV-seronegative.

The rearrangement links TRBV7-2 to TRBJ2-1; TRBD2 matches at 12 bases. The V segment lost 5 bases and the J segment 5 bases; nucleotides outside the gene matches: 4. This CDR3 region has 15 residues. Per the germline V gene, CDR1 is SGHTA and CDR2 is FQGNSA. CDR3 protein: CASSRTSGADNEQFF. The CDR3 nucleotides read TGTGCCAGCAGCCGGACTAGCGGGGCCGACAATGAGCAGTTCTTC.

This clone was seen only once. The rearrangement uses TRBV9 and TRBJ2-3; D is undetermined. The ends were cut back, 4 bases at V and 8 bases at J, with 14 bases in the middle. This CDR3 comprises 13 residues. CDR1 is SGDLS and CDR2 is YYNGEE in the germline V gene. DNA for the CDR3: TGTGCCAGCAGCCCGGTGAACCTCGGTACGCAGTATTTT. Amino acid sequence: CASSPVNLGTQYF.

V is TRBV28 and J is TRBJ2-4; maybe TRBD2 (6 bases). Trimming removed 7 bases from V and 1 base from J, with 14 bases in between. CDR1 and CDR2 from the germline V gene are MDHEN and SYDVKM. The CDR3 has 15 residues. In DNA form, the CDR3 reads TGTGCCAGCACCGTCCGGGGGAGGGCCAAAAACATTCAGTACTTC. Its protein product is CASTVRGRAKNIQYF.

The DNA of the CDR3 is TGCGCCAGCAGCCCCCGTCAGGGAAAGGATGGCTACACCTTC. It specifies CASSPRQGKDGYTF. The J gene is TRBJ1-2, the V gene TRBV5-1; possible D gene TRBD1, 5 bases. CDR3 length: 14 amino acids. Trimming removed 4 bases at V and 6 bases at J, with 16 bases between. Germline-derived CDR1 and CDR2 are SGHRS and YFSETQ.

The chain links TRBV28 to TRBJ2-7, with 14 nucleotides matching TRBD2. Trimming took 6 bases from V and 6 from J; bases not matched to a gene: 10. CDR1 and CDR2 from the germline V gene are MDHEN and SYDVKM. The CDR3 consists of 16 residues. CDR3 DNA: TGTGCCAGCAGGGGGACTAGCGGGAGCCAACTGGGCGAGCAGTACTTC. This gives the protein CASRGTSGSQLGEQYF.

The V and J genes are TRBV5-3 and TRBJ2-7; 10 bases map to TRBD2. TRBV5-3 is known as an ORF, though its function is uncertain. The CDR3 is 17 residues long. V shed 3 bases and J 2 bases; nucleotides not matched to a gene: 11. CDR3 nucleotides: TGTGCCAGAAGCTCAGGCAAACTAGCGGGGTTCCCCTACGAGCAGTACTTC. It translates to CARSSGKLAGFPYEQYF.

J is TRBJ2-3 and V is TRBV30, with 9 bases that match TRBD2. The CDR3 extends over 14 amino acids. Looked up from germline, CDR1 is GTSNPN and CDR2 is SVGIG (reference sequence). V gave up 5 bases and J gave up 4 bases; unmatched junction bases: 7. The chain's CDR3 is CAWSKTSGADTQYF. CDR3 in DNA: TGTGCCTGGTCCAAGACTAGCGGAGCAGATACGCAGTATTTT.

The chain is built from TRBV7-9 and TRBJ2-2; the D gene is possibly TRBD1 (6 bases). The V and J ends lost 10 bases and 3 bases respectively, with 18 bases between them. The V gene's germline CDR1 is SEHNR and CDR2 FQNEAQ (reference sequence). The CDR3 totals 15 residues. In DNA, the CDR3 is TGTGCCATCCCTCGGCAGGGGCGCGACACCGGGGAGCTGTTTTTT. Translating it yields CAIPRQGRDTGELFF. Filled out from reference TRBV7-9 and TRBJ2-2, the complete variable domain reads DTGVSQNPRHKITKRGQNVTFRCDPISEHNRLYWYRQTLGQGPEFLTYFQNEAQLEKSRLLSDRFSAERPKGSFSTLEIQRTEQGDSAMYLCAIPRQGRDTGELFFGEGSRLTVL.

This clone is a singleton in its sample. The chain is built from TRBV7-2 and TRBJ2-2; 15 nucleotides line up with TRBD2. V was clipped by 4 bases and J by 4 bases; unmatched bases: 1. Germline V gene lookup returns CDR1 SGHTA and CDR2 FQGNSA. This CDR3 contains 16 residues. Written as DNA, the CDR3 is TGTGCCAGCAGCTGGACTAGCGGGAGGGCCACCGGGGAGCTGTTTTTT. Residues: CASSWTSGRATGELFF.

CDR3 bases: TGCGCCAGCAGCCAGAAAACGGGACTACTCACAGATACGCAGTATTTT. It specifies CASSQKTGLLTDTQYF. This sequence joins TRBV5-1 and TRBJ2-3, with 7 positions matching TRBD2. Looked up from germline, CDR1 is SGHRS and CDR2 is YFSETQ. The V segment lost 4 bases and the J segment 2 bases; nucleotides outside the gene matches: 10. CDR3 length: 16 amino acids.

This clone has just a few counts. This chain connects TRBV9 to TRBJ2-3; TRBD2 matches at 11 bases. In germline, CDR1 is SGDLS, CDR2 YYNGEE. The CDR3 is 14 residues long. The ends lost 2 bases at V and 6 bases at J; junction bases unmatched: 2. The CDR3 protein is CASSVGTSGDTQYF. The CDR3 bases are TGTGCCAGCAGCGTCGGGACTAGCGGCGATACGCAGTATTTT.

This clone was detected a few times. V gene TRBV5-1 combines with J gene TRBJ2-1; 15 bases are shared with TRBD2. V shed 3 bases, J shed 12 bases, and the junction held 7 bases outside the gene matches. The CDR3 covers 15 residues. The V gene's germline CDR1 is SGHRS and CDR2 YFSETQ. This chain's CDR3 is CASSSGLAGGVAQFF. The CDR3 DNA reads as TGCGCCAGCAGCTCCGGACTAGCGGGAGGGGTGGCGCAGTTCTTC.

The table lists this clone with a few counts. The V call is TRBV4-3, the J call TRBJ2-3; tentative D call: TRBD2 (6 bases). Germline-derived CDR1 and CDR2 are LGHNA and YSLEER. This CDR3 has 18 amino acids. V dropped 4 bases and J dropped 3 bases, with 23 bases sitting between them. The CDR3 nucleotides read TGCGCCAGCAGCCGAGAGGGAGGTGTGGCGGCAGGTACAGATACGCAGTATTTT. It translates to CASSREGGVAAGTDTQYF.

This clone was observed a handful of times. This chain uses TRBV4-2 with TRBJ2-1; TRBD2 matches 13 bases. Germline CDR1 and CDR2: LGHNA and YNFKEQ. With V trimmed by 4 bases and J by 4 bases, 10 bases remained unmatched. The CDR3 has 18 amino acids. The CDR3 loop reads CASSPAPGTSGKYNEQFF. DNA of the CDR3: TGTGCCAGCAGCCCCGCCCCCGGGACTAGCGGGAAATACAATGAGCAGTTCTTC.

The chain combines TRBV13 with TRBJ2-7, with D perhaps TRBD2 (7 bases). Germline values: CDR1 PRHDT, CDR2 FYEKMQ (reference sequence). The CDR3 runs to 16 residues. Trimming took off 4 bases at V and 2 bases at J, with 18 bases between the two ends. The CDR3 region has the DNA TGTGCCAGCAGCTCAAGGGGGGGACTTAATCCCTACGAGCAGTACTTC. Its translation is CASSSRGGLNPYEQYF.

CDR3 DNA sequence: TGTGCCAGTAGCACCGGGACAGGAAGAACCTATGGCTACACCTTC. The encoded protein is CASSTGTGRTYGYTF. The chain has TRBV19 and TRBJ1-2, with TRBD1 identical over 8 bases. This CDR3 spans 15 amino acids. The germline V gene encodes CDR1 LNHDA and CDR2 SQIVND (reference sequence). J lost 4 bases, V lost 6 bases, and 10 bases had no gene match.

V usage is TRBV25-1 and J usage is TRBJ2-5, with no clear D. CDR3 length equals 13 residues. Per germline, CDR1 MGHDK and CDR2 SYGVNS. The germline V and J ends were trimmed by 4 bases and 2 bases, with 8 bases remaining between them. The CDR3 DNA sequence: TGTGCCAGCAGTGGCAGGCAGCAAGAGACCCAGTACTTC. Amino acids: CASSGRQQETQYF.

The rearrangement joins TRBV7-2 to TRBJ2-7, with 7 bases aligning to TRBD2. J gave up 4 bases and V 5 bases, and 11 bases lay outside the gene matches. CDR1 is SGHTA, CDR2 FQGNSA, per germline. The CDR3 length is 15 residues. CDR3 in DNA: TGTGCCAGCAGCCCAGCCGCTAGCGGCGTTTACGAGCAGTACTTC. Residues: CASSPAASGVYEQYF.

V usage is TRBV7-9 and J usage is TRBJ2-7, with a weak D call TRBD1 (5 bases). The CDR3 length is 14 residues. CDR1 and CDR2 from the germline V gene are SEHNR and FQNEAQ (reference sequence). V lost 1 base and J lost 7, with 14 bases in between. The CDR3 coding sequence is TGTGCCAGCAGCTTAGGAGGCAGGGTACGTGAGCAGTACTTC. Amino acid sequence: CASSLGGRVREQYF. The entire variable domain, with the rest obtained from reference TRBV7-9 and TRBJ2-7, is as follows: DTGVSQNPRHKITKRGQNVTFRCDPISEHNRLYWYRQTLGQGPEFLTYFQNEAQLEKSRLLSDRFSAERPKGSFSTLEIQRTEQGDSAMYLCASSLGGRVREQYFGPGTRLTVT.